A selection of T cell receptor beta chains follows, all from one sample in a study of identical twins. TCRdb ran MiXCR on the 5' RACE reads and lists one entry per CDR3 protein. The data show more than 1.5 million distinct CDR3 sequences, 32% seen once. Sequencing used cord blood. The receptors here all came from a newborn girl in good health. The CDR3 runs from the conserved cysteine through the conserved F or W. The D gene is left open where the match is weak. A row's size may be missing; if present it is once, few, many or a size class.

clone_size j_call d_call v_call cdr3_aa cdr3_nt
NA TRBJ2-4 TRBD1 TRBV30 CAWPSQGKGDIQYF TGTGCCTGGCCTTCACAGGGGAAGGGGGACATTCAGTACTTC
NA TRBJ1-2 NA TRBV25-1 CASSESPRGANYGYTF TGTGCCAGCAGTGAATCCCCGCGGGGAGCTAACTATGGCTACACCTTC
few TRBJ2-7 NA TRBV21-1 CASSMWRLAGGLYEQYF TGTGCCAGCAGCATGTGGAGACTAGCGGGAGGTCTCTACGAGCAGTACTTC
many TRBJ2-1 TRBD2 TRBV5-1 CASSFGTSGYYNEQFF TGCGCCAGCAGCTTTGGGACTAGCGGCTATTACAATGAGCAGTTCTTC
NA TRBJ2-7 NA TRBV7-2 CASSLPWGYEQYF TGTGCCAGCAGCTTACCTTGGGGCTACGAGCAGTACTTC
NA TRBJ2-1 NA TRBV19 CASSIRLVLSPWVPINNEQFF TGTGCCAGTAGTATAAGGCTAGTTCTTTCCCCATGGGTTCCGATAAACAATGAGCAGTTCTTC
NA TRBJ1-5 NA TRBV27 CASRTSQGSNQPQHF TGTGCCAGCAGAACCTCCCAGGGTAGCAATCAGCCCCAGCATTTT
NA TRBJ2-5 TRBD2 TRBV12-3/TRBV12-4 CASSLMGGRPETQYF TGTGCCAGCAGTTTGATGGGCGGGAGGCCAGAGACCCAGTACTTC
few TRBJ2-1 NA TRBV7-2 CASSLKEGQFF TGTGCCAGCAGCTTAAAGGAAGGGCAGTTCTTC
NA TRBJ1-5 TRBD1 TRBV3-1 CASSSTGALNQPQHF TGTGCCAGCAGCTCGACAGGGGCCCTGAATCAGCCCCAGCATTTT
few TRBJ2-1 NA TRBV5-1 CASSLRRPSYNEQFF TGCGCCAGCAGCTTGCGGAGGCCCTCCTACAATGAGCAGTTCTTC
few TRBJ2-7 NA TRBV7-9 CASSSFDRQQYF TGTGCCAGCAGCTCCTTCGACAGGCAGCAGTACTTC
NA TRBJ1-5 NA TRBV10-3 CAISESVADSNQPQHF TGTGCCATCAGTGAGTCGGTGGCGGATAGCAATCAGCCCCAGCATTTT
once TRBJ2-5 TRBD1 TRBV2 CASTARAGTGVNEQYF TGTGCCAGCACGGCTAGAGCCGGGACAGGGGTTAATGAGCAGTACTTC
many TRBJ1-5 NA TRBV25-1 CASSESAGGNQPQHF TGTGCCAGCAGTGAATCGGCAGGGGGCAATCAGCCCCAGCATTTT
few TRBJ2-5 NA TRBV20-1 CSAGRGETQYF TGCAGTGCTGGCCGGGGGGAGACCCAGTACTTC
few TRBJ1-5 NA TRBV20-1 CSARVGSGQPQHF TGCAGTGCTAGAGTAGGGTCGGGTCAGCCCCAGCATTTT
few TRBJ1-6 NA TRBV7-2 CASSLVAGSNSPLHF TGTGCCAGCAGCTTAGTAGCAGGGTCCAATTCACCCCTCCACTTT
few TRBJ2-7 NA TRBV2 CASSKEQGPYEQYF TGTGCCAGCAGTAAGGAACAGGGCCCGTACGAGCAGTACTTC
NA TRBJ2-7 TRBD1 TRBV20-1 CSARDWGQTSYEQYF TGCAGTGCTAGAGACTGGGGACAGACCTCCTACGAGCAGTACTTC
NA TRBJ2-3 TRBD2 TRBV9 CASTPGGVEDTQYF TGTGCCAGCACCCCGGGGGGGGTGGAAGATACGCAGTATTTT
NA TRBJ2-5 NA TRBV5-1 CASSLRASGLKETQYF TGCGCCAGCAGCTTGCGAGCTAGTGGACTGAAAGAGACCCAGTACTTC
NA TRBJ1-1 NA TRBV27 CASSAAQNTEAFF TGTGCCAGCAGTGCTGCCCAGAACACTGAAGCTTTCTTT
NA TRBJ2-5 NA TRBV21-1 CASSKEKDVAGQANNEQYF TGTGCCAGCAGCAAAGAAAAAGACGTAGCGGGCCAGGCCAACAATGAGCAGTACTTC
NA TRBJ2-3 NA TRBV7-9 CASSLSQSTDTRYF TGTGCCAGCAGCTTATCCCAAAGCACAGATACGCGGTATTTT
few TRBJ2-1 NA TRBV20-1 CSAWGVAAYNEQFF TGCAGTGCTTGGGGCGTCGCAGCCTACAATGAGCAGTTTTTC
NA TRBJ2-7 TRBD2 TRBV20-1 CSARSWREFPYEQYF TGCAGTGCTAGGAGCTGGCGGGAGTTTCCCTACGAGCAGTACTTC
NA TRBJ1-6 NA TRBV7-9 CASSLSGGTYNSPLHF TGTGCCAGCAGCTTAAGTGGCGGGACCTATAATTCACCCCTCCACTTT
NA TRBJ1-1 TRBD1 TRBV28 CASSSDRGENTEAFF TGTGCCAGCAGCTCTGACAGGGGAGAGAACACTGAAGCTTTCTTT
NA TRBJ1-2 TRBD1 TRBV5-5 CASSFMEGALAYLGYTF TGTGCCAGCAGCTTTATGGAGGGGGCGCTTGCCTACCTAGGCTACACCTTC
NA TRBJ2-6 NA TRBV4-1 CASKDASGANVLTF TGCGCCAGCAAGGACGCTTCTGGGGCCAACGTCCTGACTTTC
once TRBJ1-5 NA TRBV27 CASSGQMNQPQHF TGTGCCAGCAGCGGACAGATGAATCAGCCCCAGCATTTT
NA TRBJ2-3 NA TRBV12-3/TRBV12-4 CASSLQGWGGTQYF TGTGCCAGCAGTCTACAGGGGTGGGGAGGTACGCAGTATTTT
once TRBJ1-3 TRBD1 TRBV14 CASSQDWGQVRNTIYF TGTGCCAGCAGCCAAGATTGGGGACAGGTCCGAAACACCATATATTTT
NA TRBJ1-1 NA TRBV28 CASRATAMNTEAFF TGTGCCAGCAGAGCTACAGCAATGAACACTGAAGCTTTCTTT